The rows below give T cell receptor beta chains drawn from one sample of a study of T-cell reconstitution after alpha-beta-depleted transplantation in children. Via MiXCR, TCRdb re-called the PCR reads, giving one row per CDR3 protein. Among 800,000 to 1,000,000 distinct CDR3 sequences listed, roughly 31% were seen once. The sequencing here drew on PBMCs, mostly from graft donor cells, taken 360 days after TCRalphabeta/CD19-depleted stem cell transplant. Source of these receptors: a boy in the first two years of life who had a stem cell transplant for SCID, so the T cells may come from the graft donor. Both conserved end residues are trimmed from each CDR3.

CDR3 protein: ATSDLYRSGGFLANTGELF
J gene: TRBJ2-2
V gene: TRBV24-1

CDR3 protein: ASSLIVQGGELF
J gene: TRBJ2-2
V gene: TRBV5-1

CDR3 protein: ANSRGGAGGFQETQY
J gene: TRBJ2-5
V gene: TRBV15

CDR3 protein: ASSRRRGASSYNEQF
J gene: TRBJ2-1
V gene: TRBV4-3

CDR3 protein: ASSYTAAGTGNTIY
J gene: TRBJ1-3
V gene: TRBV6-5

CDR3 protein: AISSWPSTDTQY
J gene: TRBJ2-3
V gene: TRBV10-3

CDR3 protein: ASSVKRGGRDTQY
J gene: TRBJ2-3
V gene: TRBV9

CDR3 protein: ASIGPMEWQLVYEQY
J gene: TRBJ2-7
V gene: TRBV2

CDR3 protein: SASRPTEGYT
J gene: TRBJ1-2
V gene: TRBV20-1

CDR3 protein: ASSQVRAGGLRYNEQF
J gene: TRBJ2-1
V gene: TRBV4-3

CDR3 protein: SVDSLPGYGYT
J gene: TRBJ1-2
V gene: TRBV29-1

CDR3 protein: SARLAGTYEQY
J gene: TRBJ2-7
V gene: TRBV20-1

CDR3 protein: ASSFPRDFQYQETQY
J gene: TRBJ2-5
V gene: TRBV6-2/TRBV6-3

CDR3 protein: ASSSTGRDQPQH
J gene: TRBJ1-5
V gene: TRBV5-5

CDR3 protein: ASSVTVYNEQF
J gene: TRBJ2-1
V gene: TRBV6-1

CDR3 protein: ASSPISGGPYEQY
J gene: TRBJ2-7
V gene: TRBV12-3/TRBV12-4

CDR3 protein: ASSQEATDSDPEAF
J gene: TRBJ1-1
V gene: TRBV14

CDR3 protein: AIKGAGAVEQY
J gene: TRBJ2-7
V gene: TRBV10-3

CDR3 protein: SASQGTYEQY
J gene: TRBJ2-7
V gene: TRBV20-1

CDR3 protein: ASSFSPLNTGELF
J gene: TRBJ2-2
V gene: TRBV5-1

CDR3 protein: ASSLDWVSYEQY
J gene: TRBJ2-7
V gene: TRBV5-5

CDR3 protein: AISSGTATYEQY
J gene: TRBJ2-7
V gene: TRBV10-3

CDR3 protein: ATSDFPGTGSYNEQF
J gene: TRBJ2-1
V gene: TRBV24-1

CDR3 protein: ASSFRLAGNNEQF
J gene: TRBJ2-1
V gene: TRBV5-5

CDR3 protein: RARGGGTEAF
J gene: TRBJ1-1
V gene: TRBV20-1

CDR3 protein: ASSSPQGGYEQY
J gene: TRBJ2-7
V gene: TRBV12-3/TRBV12-4

CDR3 protein: SVEPGLGGETQY
J gene: TRBJ2-5
V gene: TRBV29-1

CDR3 protein: ASSRPRTSGAGDTQY
J gene: TRBJ2-3
V gene: TRBV6-2/TRBV6-3

CDR3 protein: ASSSSLAVLGANVLT
J gene: TRBJ2-6
V gene: TRBV5-6

CDR3 protein: ASSLSRGGSPLH
J gene: TRBJ1-6
V gene: TRBV5-1

CDR3 protein: SARGLGAF
J gene: TRBJ1-1
V gene: TRBV20-1

CDR3 protein: ASSFALGQGPFYGYT
J gene: TRBJ1-2
V gene: TRBV5-1

CDR3 protein: ASSDWGNYEQY
J gene: TRBJ2-7
V gene: TRBV25-1

CDR3 protein: ASRRTSGGRGTDTQY
J gene: TRBJ2-3
V gene: TRBV7-2

CDR3 protein: ASSLGRDRGLVTQY
J gene: TRBJ2-5
V gene: TRBV5-5

CDR3 protein: ASSPNILRGSNEQF
J gene: TRBJ2-1
V gene: TRBV6-1

CDR3 protein: SASLGLPWETQY
J gene: TRBJ2-5
V gene: TRBV20-1

CDR3 protein: ATSQGWGGELF
J gene: TRBJ2-2
V gene: TRBV24-1

CDR3 protein: ASSPTAYGYT
J gene: TRBJ1-2
V gene: TRBV6-5

CDR3 protein: ASSLPTPGVDTQY
J gene: TRBJ2-3
V gene: TRBV28

CDR3 protein: SARVPAGETEAF
J gene: TRBJ1-1
V gene: TRBV20-1

CDR3 protein: ASSLLGEFYEQY
J gene: TRBJ2-7
V gene: TRBV28

CDR3 protein: ASSSTGGVKNIQY
J gene: TRBJ2-4
V gene: TRBV12-3/TRBV12-4

CDR3 protein: ASSLSGGAYNEQF
J gene: TRBJ2-1
V gene: TRBV5-1

CDR3 protein: ASRWDWAGETQY
J gene: TRBJ2-5
V gene: TRBV6-1

CDR3 protein: ASSPGHNQPQH
J gene: TRBJ1-5
V gene: TRBV18

CDR3 protein: SAKRTSGGATKNIQY
J gene: TRBJ2-4
V gene: TRBV20-1

CDR3 protein: ASSQGTGLNHEQY
J gene: TRBJ2-7
V gene: TRBV4-3

CDR3 protein: ASSFRLAGARETQY
J gene: TRBJ2-5
V gene: TRBV27

CDR3 protein: ASSHRVGTYEQY
J gene: TRBJ2-7
V gene: TRBV6-1

CDR3 protein: ASSLERGAADTQY
J gene: TRBJ2-3
V gene: TRBV5-1

CDR3 protein: ASSQGPGGSFGDTQY
J gene: TRBJ2-3
V gene: TRBV4-3

CDR3 protein: SARTGGTPLYNEQF
J gene: TRBJ2-1
V gene: TRBV20-1

CDR3 protein: ASSSRQGRYSNQPQH
J gene: TRBJ1-5
V gene: TRBV7-8

CDR3 protein: ASSRTLAGYTLQEADTQY
J gene: TRBJ2-3
V gene: TRBV6-2/TRBV6-3

CDR3 protein: ASLRDRENTEAF
J gene: TRBJ1-1
V gene: TRBV10-3

CDR3 protein: ASSLAVGRGGKNTEAF
J gene: TRBJ1-1
V gene: TRBV11-1

CDR3 protein: ASSQASGGLNTGELF
J gene: TRBJ2-2
V gene: TRBV4-1

CDR3 protein: ASSPWTSGDEQF
J gene: TRBJ2-1
V gene: TRBV5-1